Each of the 18 T cell receptor beta chains below was sequenced from the same sample in a study of tissue T cells after allogeneic stem cell transplantation. Profiled with immunoSEQ multiplex PCR; TCRdb holds only in-frame clones, not every one. This repertoire shows roughly 30,000 clones, roughly 85% found once; its top ten account for roughly 3.5%. Sequencing was performed on blood, taken before transplantation. The origin of the receptors is a woman between 18 and 49 years old who later had graft-versus-host disease after an allogeneic stem cell transplant.

As to this clone: At one of its ends the junction is not consistent with the germline gene, which may arise from a read error. The rearrangement links TRBV2 to TRBJ1-2; D gene unclear. From germline, CDR1 is SNHLY and CDR2 FYNNEI. This CDR3 contains 8 residues. The CDR3 region is CASGDRTF. The CDR3 coding sequence is TGTGCCAGCGGTGATCGCACCTTC.

The chain joins TRBV2 to TRBJ2-5, with 12 nucleotides matching TRBD2. The V and J ends lost 8 bases and 2 bases, in that order; junction bases with no gene match: 6. CDR3 length: 15 amino acids. The germline V gene encodes CDR1 SNHLY and CDR2 FYNNEI. As DNA, the CDR3 is TGTGCCAGCCGAGGACTAGCGGGAATACAAGAGACCCAGTACTTC. Translating it yields CASRGLAGIQETQYF.

The genes are TRBV7-2 and TRBJ2-7; tentative D call: TRBD2 (6 bases). The CDR3 is made up of 14 amino acids. The V end was cut by 4 bases, the J end by 1 base, with 11 bases between. Germline CDR1 reads SGHTA; CDR2 reads FQGNSA. The CDR3 region is CASSSGLQSYEQYF. CDR3 DNA: TGTGCCAGCAGCTCGGGACTGCAGTCCTACGAGCAGTACTTC.

As concerns this clone: The germline gene is not matched at one end of the junction; a read error may be the cause. The chain recombines TRBV7-2 with TRBJ1-6, with unresolved D. The CDR3 runs 14 residues. The germline CDR1 and CDR2 sequences are SGHTA and FQGNSA. Here the CDR3 DNA reads TGTCCCAGCAGCTCTCGGCCGGAGTCCTCACCCCTCCACTTT. It is translated as CPSSSRPESSPLHF.

The chain links TRBV3-1 (or the pseudogene TRBV3-2) to TRBJ2-3, with unresolved D. The CDR3 loop spans 16 amino acids. V lost 0 bases to trimming and J lost 1 base, with 11 bases between them. Per germline, CDR1 LGHDT and CDR2 YNNKEL (reference sequence). The CDR3 reads CASSQDLSGGTDTQYF. CDR3 DNA sequence: TGTGCCAGCAGCCAAGATCTGTCTGGGGGCACAGATACGCAGTATTTT.

The J gene is TRBJ1-1, the V gene TRBV30; TRBD1 aligns across 7 bases. The trim removed 4 bases at V and 3 bases at J, leaving 11 bases unmatched. CDR1 is GTSNPN and CDR2 is SVGIG in the germline V gene (reference sequence). CDR3 length equals 15 residues. CDR3 sequence (DNA): TGTGCCTGGACCTCCATTCGACAGGGTTACACTGAAGCTTTCTTT. It is translated as CAWTSIRQGYTEAFF.

In its sample, this clone was seen once. The chain uses TRBV11-2 and TRBJ1-1; D may be TRBD1 (5 bases). Germline V lookup: CDR1 SGHAT, CDR2 FQNNGV. V was shortened by 5 bases and J by 4 bases, with 17 bases between the two germline ends. CDR3 size: 15 residues. The DNA for the CDR3 is TGTGCCAGCAGCCCGCATAGGGTGAGGGGCACTGAAGCTTTCTTT. Protein sequence: CASSPHRVRGTEAFF.

V gene TRBV6-5 combines with J gene TRBJ1-6; no clear D. The germline gives CDR1 MNHEY, CDR2 SVGAGI. V was pared by 2 bases and J by 7 bases, with 9 bases between. CDR3 length: 14 residues. The CDR3 region has the DNA TGTGCCAGCAGTTACGAGACCTCAAATTCACCCCTCCACTTT. Its translation is CASSYETSNSPLHF.

V is TRBV18 and J is TRBJ2-2, with D possibly being TRBD2 (6 bases). This CDR3 spans 16 amino acids. Between the trimmed V and J ends, which lost 0 bases and 7 bases, there was a span of 15 bases. Per germline, CDR1 KGHSH and CDR2 LQKENI. DNA of the CDR3: TGTGCCAGCTCACCACCCGAGGCCCCGGGGGTCGGGGAGCTGTTTTTT. Translation: CASSPPEAPGVGELFF.

This sequence joins TRBV7-3 and TRBJ2-2, with D perhaps matching TRBD1 (6 bases). There are 14 residues in the CDR3. CDR1 is SGHTA, CDR2 FQGTGA, per germline. V was shortened by 5 bases and J by 2 bases, with 9 bases between the two germline ends. CDR3 protein: CASSLDRNTGELFF. Written as DNA, the CDR3 is TGTGCCAGCAGCCTGGACAGAAACACCGGGGAGCTGTTTTTT.

V is TRBV5-1 and J is TRBJ2-1; D is undetermined. The CDR3 is made up of 12 amino acids. Deletions cut 0 bases from V and 8 bases from J, with 6 bases between. The germline V gene encodes CDR1 SGHRS and CDR2 YFSETQ. CDR3 sequence reads: CASSLGGHEQFF. The CDR3, as DNA: TGCGCCAGCAGCTTGGGGGGTCATGAGCAGTTCTTC.

The CDR3 sequence is CASSIDTGELFF. DNA for the CDR3: TGTGCCAGCAGTATCGACACCGGGGAGCTGTTTTTT. The V and J genes are TRBV12-3 or TRBV12-4 and TRBJ2-2; D remains ambiguous. V dropped 5 bases and J dropped 3 bases, with 4 bases sitting between them. The CDR3 runs to 12 residues.

The V gene is TRBV28, the J gene TRBJ1-4, with D possibly matching TRBD1 (5 bases). Germline V gene data show CDR1 as MDHEN and CDR2 as SYDVKM. V was trimmed by 2 bases and J by 4 bases, leaving 17 bases between them. This CDR3 comprises 17 residues. DNA for the CDR3: TGTGCCAGCAGTTTACTTGCAGGGAGTGGGGTTAATGAAAAACTGTTTTTT. Translation: CASSLLAGSGVNEKLFF.

The V and J genes are TRBV15 and TRBJ2-2; no clear D. The V end was cut by 5 bases, the J end by 0 bases, with 10 bases between. The CDR3 has 15 residues. Germline V gives CDR1 LNHNV, CDR2 YYDKDF (reference sequence). The CDR3 coding sequence is TGTGCCACCAGCTCAGAGATCGCGAACACCGGGGAGCTGTTTTTT. Protein: CATSSEIANTGELFF.

V usage is TRBV6-1 and J usage is TRBJ2-2; D is possibly TRBD1 or TRBD2 (5 bases each). Germline V gene lookup returns CDR1 MNHNS and CDR2 SASEGT. The CDR3 runs 14 residues. V lost 0 bases, J lost 3 bases, and 5 bases lay in between. The DNA of the CDR3 is TGTGCCAGCAGTGAAGCGGGGGACACCGGGGAGCTGTTTTTT. It is translated as CASSEAGDTGELFF.

Only one count was recorded for this clone. This sequence joins TRBV18 and TRBJ1-3; D is unresolved. Germline CDR1 KGHSH, CDR2 LQKENI. V shed 3 bases and J shed 0 bases, with 3 bases lying between them. This CDR3 is 13 amino acids long. Written as DNA, the CDR3 is TGTGCCAGCTCACCTGACTCTGGAAACACCATATATTTT. Translating it yields CASSPDSGNTIYF.

This chain uses TRBV5-1 with TRBJ2-5; D remains unclear. The CDR3 loop spans 12 amino acids. Germline V gene data show CDR1 as SGHRS and CDR2 as YFSETQ. V was shortened by 6 bases and J by 0 bases, with 6 bases between the two germline ends. The CDR3 sequence is CASTTDQETQYF. The CDR3 DNA sequence: TGCGCCAGCACCACTGACCAAGAGACCCAGTACTTC. The full variable domain, rest sourced from reference TRBV5-1 and TRBJ2-5, is KAGVTQTPRYLIKTRGQQVTLSCSPISGHRSVSWYQQTPGQGLQFLFEYFSETQRNKGNFPGRFSGRQFSNSRSEMNVSTLELGDSALYLCASTTDQETQYFGPGTRLLVL.

The chain is built from TRBV28 and TRBJ1-5, with D possibly being TRBD1 (6 bases). Trimming took 6 bases from V and 4 from J, leaving 10 bases between them. Germline CDR1 is MDHEN and CDR2 is SYDVKM. This CDR3 has 13 amino acids. The CDR3 reads CASSTGWNQPQHF. In nucleotides, the CDR3 is TGTGCCAGCAGCACAGGGTGGAATCAGCCCCAGCATTTT.